This TCR beta chain was captured in a study of blood T cell repertoires in COVID-19. Study-level information: The cDNA or gDNA used as material had been derived from T cells, B-cell-depleted T cells, or PBMCs.

The Seattle patients joined while their infection was active and were tracked longitudinally afterward. V was shortened by 1 base and J by 3 bases, with 9 bases between the two germline ends. CDR3 length equals 14 residues. Germline CDR1 is SGHVS and CDR2 is FQNEAQ. Here immunoSEQ multiplex PCR was the method, and the copy in TCRdb shows in-frame clones only, minus some. The sample has 450,000 or so clones; 89% are singletons. This clone showed up just a few times. Material: peripheral blood. The rearrangement uses TRBV7-8 and TRBJ1-1; D may be TRBD1 (6 bases). This sequence was found in a man aged 18 to 35 with COVID-19, enrolled during active disease. Here the CDR3 reads CASSLGQGYTEAFF. DNA of the CDR3: TGTGCCAGCAGCTTAGGGCAGGGGTACACTGAAGCTTTCTTT. Using reference TRBV7-8 and TRBJ1-1 for the parts outside the CDR3, the full variable domain is GAGVSQSPRYKVAKRGQDVALRCDPISGHVSLFWYQQALGQGPEFLTYFQNEAQLDKSGLPSDRFFAERPEGSVSTLKIQRTQQEDSAVYLCASSLGQGYTEAFFGQGTRLTVV.